This T cell receptor (beta chain) was captured by sequencing in a study of cytomegalovirus exposure and HLA in healthy donors. Background on the study: Caucasian-associated ancestry cluster membership applied to just over 80% of some 400 genotyped donors.

V shed 0 bases and J shed 3 bases, with 9 bases lying between them. The CDR3 runs to 15 residues. Germline CDR1 and CDR2: KGHSH and LQKENI. The PCR was carried out with 60 Vbeta primers and 13 Jbeta primers. Sequencing used immunoSEQ multiplex PCR; TCRdb keeps in-frame clones, though not all of them. Among about 120,000 clones, roughly 80% were seen once, and the ten largest hold over 25%. Sequences were obtained from PBMCs. The chain recombines TRBV18 with TRBJ2-1; tentatively, D is TRBD2 (5 bases). The clonotype comes from a man in his sixties in good health and CMV-seropositive. The CDR3 reads CASSPPARVYNEQFF. DNA of the CDR3: TGTGCCAGCTCACCACCGGCGCGGGTCTACAATGAGCAGTTCTTC.